The T cell receptor beta chain described here comes from a study of early stage breast cancer tumors. Across the study: Of roughly 17 invasive breast tumors, twelve were hormone receptor-positive, HER2-negative. Study-wide results and caveats: Comparing each tissue with blood distinguished tumor from normal in 14 of 16 patients.

Comments on this clone: Its antigen is unknown.

The protocol was immunoSEQ multiplex PCR, while the TCRdb copy is restricted to in-frame clones and leaves out a portion. The repertoire holds 50,000 to 65,000 clones, with over 60% as singletons. The sequence came from a person between 30 and 45 years old with breast cancer. The sequencing input was blood.

The CDR3 is CASIPTDGNYGYTF. CDR3 DNA: TGTGCCAGCATCCCAACCGATGGAAACTATGGCTACACCTTC. The chain uses TRBV5-6 and TRBJ1-2; D remains ambiguous. This CDR3 comprises 14 residues. V gave up 6 bases and J gave up 2 bases, with 14 bases separating them. The germline V gene encodes CDR1 SGHDT and CDR2 YYEEEE.